The present T cell receptor beta chain was sequenced within a study of regulatory T cells in long-lasting Graves disease. Whole-study results and caveats: With some 2,800 shared public clonotypes, persistent patients exceeded new patients, who shared about a thousand.

Only a few counts were recorded for this clonotype. Its antigen is undetermined. The time point here: persistent/refractory GD, antithyroid drugs over 5 years with positive TRAb. RNA isolated from PBMCs was used to make the TCR library. Graves' disease was diagnosed by American Thyroid Association guidelines. The CDR3 has 11 amino acids. Germline V gives CDR1 MGHRA, CDR2 YSYEKL. Trimming removed 4 bases from V and 5 bases from J, with 3 bases in between. Sequencing libraries for TCR beta were prepared with iRepertoire HTBI primers and Arm-PCR of CDR3 regions. Original analysis: Sample data revealed some 58 TRBV and roughly 13 TRBJ segments. TCRdb called the multiplex PCR reads again in MiXCR, with one record for every CDR3 protein. V and J calls and clone size were set by TCRdb, not the authors. Among about 470,000 distinct CDR3 sequences, around 21% were seen once, and the ten largest hold less than 9%.

The sequenced sample was peripheral blood mononuclear cells (PBMCs), obtained when the disease was refractory, from a patient treated with antithyroid drugs. The clonotype comes from a female donor with Graves disease. This chain connects TRBV4-1 to TRBJ2-4; D gene uncertain. The CDR3 loop is CASSRENIQYF. The CDR3 DNA follows: TGCGCCAGCAGCCGGGAAAACATTCAGTACTTC.